These T cell receptor beta chains were read from a single sample in a study of CD8 T cells in ankylosing spondylitis. TCRdb fed the 5' RACE reads into MiXCR, producing one record per CDR3 protein. The sample consists of under 950,000 distinct CDR3 sequences, around 20% of them appearing once. Sequencing was performed on blood, either unsorted or a sorted T cell fraction (not recorded which). These receptors all come from a male donor with ankylosing spondylitis. The CDR3 runs from the conserved cysteine through the conserved F or W. The order of the fields is V gene, clone size, CDR3 protein. Clone sizes are given selectively: once, few, many, or a class where the clone is expanded.

TRBV3-1,.,CASSPRDRGGSEAFF
TRBV12-3/TRBV12-4,few,CASSRRSVSDTQYF
TRBV6-1,.,CASSIWSGGETQYF
TRBV6-2/TRBV6-3,.,CASSYSQDRQTYSNQPQHF
TRBV7-2,few,CASSGEFGDTEAFF
TRBV12-3/TRBV12-4,many,CASSLWALDTEAFF
TRBV20-1,.,CSARVLAGYNEQFF
TRBV5-1,.,CASSVLAGGRLTDTQYF
TRBV28,few,CASSWDRLMNTEAFF
TRBV15,.,CATSSPLQGSEQYF
TRBV29-1,few,CSAGKDLEQFF
TRBV20-1,.,CSARIHQGPNTGELFF
TRBV10-3,few,CAIRGQLGNSPLHF
TRBV20-1,few,CSARGQGPTTDTQYF
TRBV19,.,CASSIARDRAGTGELFF
TRBV4-1,few,CASSNRGGPEEQYF
TRBV11-2,.,CASSRVGTSGSSSYNEQFF
TRBV29-1,few,CSVVGQNTGELFF
TRBV6-2/TRBV6-3,few,CASSYLGRDQPQHF
TRBV20-1,few,CSARRTAGNTGELFF
TRBV20-1,few,CSASTGGAWVEQFF
TRBV12-3/TRBV12-4,many,CASSFLAAEDSYEQYF
TRBV29-1,.,CSVVVGPNTEAFF
TRBV20-1,.,CSADPGLLHNEQFF
TRBV28,.,CASREGGAANEKLFF
TRBV12-3/TRBV12-4,few,CASGGEGKNIQYF
TRBV2,.,CASFGNGQGLNTEAFF
TRBV28,many,CASSSQGTVGYNEQFF
TRBV15,many,CATRTGGSTDTQYF
TRBV30,few,CAWSVLQGLAETQYF
TRBV7-8,few,CASSLVWAGGMTDTQYF
TRBV4-1,.,CASSQVDSGRGYSGYNEQFF
TRBV4-2,.,CASKLGPQVNTEAFF
TRBV30,.,CAWGGPGGTDTQYF
TRBV7-9,once,CASSGGGQGRGYTF
TRBV7-2,.,CASSTDRGRGNTIYF
TRBV5-6,.,CASSLARTGPYSGANVLTF
TRBV3-1,.,CASSQVSSTRTNEQFF
TRBV11-2,.,CASSLGGRAFLGYNEQFF
TRBV4-1,few,CASSQEGQRVQYF
TRBV9,.,CASSASGTGNQPQHF